This T cell receptor beta chain was recovered during a study of identical twins. General study points: Conclusions relied on cross-sectional statistical analysis, not following the same donors. Beta out-of-frame sequences showed weaker excess twin sharing. Insertions ran lower in abundant cord blood beta clonotypes, though not in memory repertoires.

Carrying unique molecular identifiers, the cDNA also gained a universal primer site through template switching. TCRdb fed the 5' RACE reads into MiXCR, producing one record per CDR3 protein. The sample has nearly 650,000 distinct CDR3 sequences, around 7.4% seen once. On this clonotype itself: The target antigen is unknown. The junction and the germline gene differ at one end; a read error may be behind it.

Per germline, CDR1 DFQATT and CDR2 SNEGSKA (reference sequence). The CDR3 loop spans 17 amino acids. These records were also assigned to another study, of yellow fever vaccine responses in identical twins.

This TCR derives from a woman under 30 in good health. The gene calls are TRBV20-1 and TRBJ2-1; D is unresolved. The sequencing sample was made of PBMCs. Here the CDR3 reads CCARDQPLPAPHNEQFF. Written as DNA, the CDR3 is TGCTGTGCTAGAGATCAACCCCTCCCCGCCCCACACAATGAGCAGTTCTTC.